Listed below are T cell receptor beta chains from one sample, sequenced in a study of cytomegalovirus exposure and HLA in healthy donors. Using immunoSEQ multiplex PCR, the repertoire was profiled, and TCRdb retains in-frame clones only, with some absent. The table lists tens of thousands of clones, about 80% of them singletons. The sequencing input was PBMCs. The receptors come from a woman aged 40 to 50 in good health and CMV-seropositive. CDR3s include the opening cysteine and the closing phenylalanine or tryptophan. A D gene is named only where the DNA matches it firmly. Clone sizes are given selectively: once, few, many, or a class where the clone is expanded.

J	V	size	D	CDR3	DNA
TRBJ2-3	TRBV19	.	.	CASRLPAGDTQYF	TGTGCCAGTAGACTCCCAGCGGGAGATACGCAGTATTTT
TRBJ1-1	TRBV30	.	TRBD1	CAWALNRQGTFF	TGTGCCTGGGCCCTTAATAGACAGGGAACTTTCTTT
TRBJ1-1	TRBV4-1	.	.	CASSRGPGEVTEAFF	TGCGCCAGCAGCCGCGGGCCGGGAGAGGTCACTGAAGCTTTCTTT
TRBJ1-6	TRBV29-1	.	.	CSVQGYFGSPLHF	TGCAGCGTCCAGGGCTACTTTGGGTCACCCCTCCACTTT
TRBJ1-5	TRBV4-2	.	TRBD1	CASSQDVQGGNQPQHF	TGTGCCAGCAGCCAAGATGTTCAGGGGGGAAATCAGCCCCAGCATTTT
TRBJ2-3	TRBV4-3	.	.	CASSQDAQTDTQYF	TGCGCCAGCAGCCAAGACGCCCAGACAGATACGCAGTATTTT
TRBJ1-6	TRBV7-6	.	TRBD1	CASSLTTGDSPLHF	TGTGCCAGCAGCTTAACGACAGGGGATTCACCCCTCCACTTT
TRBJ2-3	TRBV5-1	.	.	CASSALGGSTDTQYF	TGCGCCAGCAGCGCCCTTGGCGGGAGCACAGATACGCAGTATTTT
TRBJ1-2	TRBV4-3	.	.	CASSQSRGGNYGYTF	TGCGCCAGCAGCCAGTCGCGGGGGGGCAACTATGGCTACACCTTC
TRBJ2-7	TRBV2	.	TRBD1	CASTPGTGFHEQYF	TGTGCCAGCACCCCCGGGACAGGGTTCCACGAGCAGTACTTC
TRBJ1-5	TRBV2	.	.	CASTRERFQPQHF	TGTGCCAGCACCCGCGAGCGGTTTCAGCCCCAGCATTTT
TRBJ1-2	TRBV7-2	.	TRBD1	CASSRQGTTPNYGYTF	TGTGCCAGCAGCAGACAGGGTACCACCCCTAACTATGGCTACACCTTC
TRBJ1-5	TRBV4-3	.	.	CASSQDGEGRQPQHF	TGCGCCAGCAGCCAAGATGGGGAGGGCAGACAGCCCCAGCATTTT
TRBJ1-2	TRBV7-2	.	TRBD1	CASSPRDRYAYGYTF	TGTGCCAGCAGCCCCCGGGACAGATATGCCTATGGCTACACCTTC
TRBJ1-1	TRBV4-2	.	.	CASSQDPGTEAFF	TGTGCCAGCAGCCAAGACCCGGGAACTGAAGCTTTCTTT
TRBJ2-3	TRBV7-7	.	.	CASSAGGADTQYF	TGTGCCAGCAGCGCCGGAGGGGCAGATACGCAGTATTTT
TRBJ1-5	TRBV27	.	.	CASSQGNHQPQHF	TGTGCCAGCAGTCAGGGGAACCATCAGCCCCAGCATTTT
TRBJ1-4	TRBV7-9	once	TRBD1	CASSLGVTGADEKLFF	TGTGCCAGCAGCTTAGGGGTGACAGGGGCCGATGAAAAACTGTTTTTT
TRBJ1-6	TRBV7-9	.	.	CASSLAGQGSYNSPLHF	TGTGCCAGCAGCTTAGCGGGGCAGGGCTCCTATAATTCACCCCTCCACTTT
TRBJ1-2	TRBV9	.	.	CASSVGVEGTAGYTF	TGTGCCAGCAGCGTAGGGGTGGAGGGTACGGCTGGCTACACCTTC
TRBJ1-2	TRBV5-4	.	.	CASSSPDGGGYGYTF	TGTGCCAGCAGCTCCCCCGACGGGGGTGGCTATGGCTACACCTTC
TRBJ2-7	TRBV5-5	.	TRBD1	CASSLDPGTVRYEQYF	TGTGCCAGCAGCTTGGATCCTGGGACAGTCCGATACGAGCAGTACTTC
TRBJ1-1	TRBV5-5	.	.	CASSPQGRQVSAFF	TGTGCCAGCAGCCCGCAGGGGCGACAGGTTTCAGCTTTCTTT
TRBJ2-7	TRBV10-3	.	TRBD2	CAIKKGLAGVHSSYEQYF	TGTGCCATCAAAAAGGGACTAGCGGGGGTCCATAGCTCCTACGAGCAGTACTTC
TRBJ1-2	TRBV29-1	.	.	CSVVRGNYGYTF	TGCAGCGTTGTTAGAGGGAACTATGGCTACACCTTC
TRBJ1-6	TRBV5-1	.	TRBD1	CASSRGDRDLPPLHF	TGCGCCAGCAGCCGGGGGGACAGGGATTTGCCACCCCTCCACTTT
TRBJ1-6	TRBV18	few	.	CASSPLEHSYNSPLHF	TGTGCCAGCTCACCACTCGAGCACTCCTATAATTCACCCCTCCACTTT
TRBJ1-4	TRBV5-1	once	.	CASSLERGSEKLFF	TGCGCCAGCAGCTTGGAACGGGGGAGTGAAAAACTGTTTTTT
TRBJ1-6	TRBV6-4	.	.	CASSDFGGSPLHF	TGTGCCAGCAGTGATTTTGGAGGGTCACCCCTCCACTTT
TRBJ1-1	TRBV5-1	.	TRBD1	CASQKPGQLNTEAFF	TGCGCCAGCCAAAAACCGGGACAGCTGAACACTGAAGCTTTCTTT
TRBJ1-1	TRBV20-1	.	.	CSARVIEAFF	TGCAGTGCTAGAGTCATTGAAGCTTTCTTT
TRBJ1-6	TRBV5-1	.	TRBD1	CASSSIKQGSGSPLHF	TGCGCCAGCAGCTCAATAAAACAGGGGTCCGGTTCACCCCTCCACTTT
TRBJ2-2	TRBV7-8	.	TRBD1	CALGGDRGSGELFF	TGTGCCCTGGGCGGGGACAGGGGGTCCGGGGAGCTGTTTTTT
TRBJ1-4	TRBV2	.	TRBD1	CASIYDRGAEKLFF	TGTGCCAGCATTTATGACAGGGGTGCTGAAAAACTGTTTTTT
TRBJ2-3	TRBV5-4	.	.	CASSRRQGVTDTQYF	TGTGCCAGCAGCAGACGCCAGGGCGTGACAGATACGCAGTATTTT
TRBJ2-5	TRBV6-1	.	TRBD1	CASSLTGLQTQYF	TGTGCCAGCAGCCTGACAGGGCTGCAGACCCAGTACTTC
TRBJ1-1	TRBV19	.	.	CASKDIKAFF	TGTGCCAGTAAGGACATAAAAGCTTTCTTT
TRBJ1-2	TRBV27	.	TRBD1	CASSLGTAEANYGYTF	TGTGCCAGCAGTCTGGGGACAGCCGAAGCTAACTATGGCTACACCTTC
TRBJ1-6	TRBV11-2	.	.	CASGIQAGYNSPLHF	TGTGCCAGCGGTATTCAGGCAGGCTATAATTCACCCCTCCACTTT
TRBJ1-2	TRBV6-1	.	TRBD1	CASSELGQGIYGYTF	TGTGCCAGCAGTGAATTAGGACAGGGGATTTATGGCTACACCTTC
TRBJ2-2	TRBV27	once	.	CASSTIRGNTGELFF	TGTGCCAGCAGTACAATCAGGGGGAACACCGGGGAGCTGTTTTTT
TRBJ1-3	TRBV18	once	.	CASSPQHSGNTIYF	TGTGCCAGCTCACCACAGCACTCTGGAAACACCATATATTTT
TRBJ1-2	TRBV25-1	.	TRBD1	CASSEWRAGGVHYGYTF	TGTGCCAGCAGTGAATGGAGGGCAGGGGGTGTACATTATGGCTACACCTTC
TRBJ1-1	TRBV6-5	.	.	CASNRGGLVAEAFF	TGTGCCAGCAATCGGGGAGGGTTAGTAGCTGAAGCTTTCTTT
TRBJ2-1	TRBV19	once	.	CASNTGYNEQFF	TGTGCCAGTAACACGGGGTACAATGAGCAGTTCTTC
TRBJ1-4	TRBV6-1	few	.	CASSPDRQPNEKLFF	TGTGCCAGCAGTCCAGACAGACAGCCGAATGAAAAACTGTTTTTT
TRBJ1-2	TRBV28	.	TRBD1	CASGQGASKVYGYTF	TGTGCCAGCGGACAGGGGGCCAGTAAAGTCTATGGCTACACCTTC
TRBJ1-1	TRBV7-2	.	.	CASSLVLMKGSGEAFF	TGTGCCAGCAGCTTAGTCCTCATGAAGGGATCGGGAGAAGCTTTCTTT
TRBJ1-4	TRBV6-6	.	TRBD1	CVSRTGGEKLFF	TGTGTCTCCCGGACAGGGGGTGAAAAACTGTTTTTT